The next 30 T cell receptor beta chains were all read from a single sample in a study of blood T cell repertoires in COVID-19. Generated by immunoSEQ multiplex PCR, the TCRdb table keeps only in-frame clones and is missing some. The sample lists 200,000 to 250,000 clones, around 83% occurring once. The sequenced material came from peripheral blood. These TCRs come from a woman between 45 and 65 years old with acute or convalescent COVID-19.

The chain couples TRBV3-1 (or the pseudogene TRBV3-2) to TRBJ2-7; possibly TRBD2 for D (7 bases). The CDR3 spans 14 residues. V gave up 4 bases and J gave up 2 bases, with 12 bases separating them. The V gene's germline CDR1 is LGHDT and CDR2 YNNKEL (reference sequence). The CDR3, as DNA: TGTGCCAGCAGCCTCAGGGGAGGGGCCTACGAGCAGTACTTC. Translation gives CASSLRGGAYEQYF.

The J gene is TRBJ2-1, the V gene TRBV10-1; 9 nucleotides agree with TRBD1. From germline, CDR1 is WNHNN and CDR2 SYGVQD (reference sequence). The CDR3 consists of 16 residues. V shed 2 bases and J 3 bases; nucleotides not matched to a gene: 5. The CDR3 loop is CASSENSGQGYNEQFF. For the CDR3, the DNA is TGCGCCAGCAGTGAGAACTCGGGACAGGGCTACAATGAGCAGTTCTTC.

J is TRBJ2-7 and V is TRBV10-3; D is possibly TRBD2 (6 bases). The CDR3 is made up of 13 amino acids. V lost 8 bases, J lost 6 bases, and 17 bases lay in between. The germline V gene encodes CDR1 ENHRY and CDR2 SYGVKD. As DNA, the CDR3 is TGTGCCATCTGGGCAGGGAGGAATGGCGAGCAGTACTTC. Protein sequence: CAIWAGRNGEQYF.

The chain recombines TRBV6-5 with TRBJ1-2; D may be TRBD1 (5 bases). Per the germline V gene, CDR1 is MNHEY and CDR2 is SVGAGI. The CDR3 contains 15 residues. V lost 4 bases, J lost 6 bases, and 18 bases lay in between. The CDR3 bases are TGTGCCAGCAGTTCGCGGGGGGGTATAGATCATGGCTACACCTTC. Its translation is CASSSRGGIDHGYTF.

CDR3 in amino acids: CASWRAPNTGELFF. In nucleotides, the CDR3 is TGTGCCAGCTGGAGGGCTCCGAACACCGGGGAGCTGTTTTTT. This chain connects TRBV2 to TRBJ2-2; tentatively, D is TRBD2 (6 bases). Germline V CDR1 and CDR2: SNHLY, FYNNEI. This CDR3 has 14 residues. V was pared by 8 bases and J by 0 bases, with 10 bases between.

CDR3 protein: CASSEVAGGTEAFF. The CDR3, as DNA: TGTGCCAGCAGTGAAGTGGCAGGGGGGACTGAAGCTTTCTTT. The chain links TRBV6-1 to TRBJ1-1; the match to TRBD1 covers 7 bases. The V gene's germline CDR1 is MNHNS and CDR2 SASEGT. With 1 base clipped from V and 5 bases from J, the junction kept 4 bases outside the gene matches. This CDR3 contains 14 residues.

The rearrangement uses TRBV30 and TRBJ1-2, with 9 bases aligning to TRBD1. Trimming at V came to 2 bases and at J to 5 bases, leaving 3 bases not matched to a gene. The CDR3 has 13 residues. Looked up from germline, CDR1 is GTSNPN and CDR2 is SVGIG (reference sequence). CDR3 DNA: TGTGCCTGGAGTCCCGACAGGGGGTATGGCTACACCTTC. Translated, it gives CAWSPDRGYGYTF.

CDR3 in amino acids: CASSAQGSPPYEQYF. The DNA for the CDR3 is TGTGCCAGTAGTGCCCAGGGGTCCCCCCCCTACGAGCAGTACTTC. The gene calls are TRBV19 and TRBJ2-7; possible D gene TRBD1, 6 bases. V was pared by 5 bases and J by 2 bases, with 16 bases between. This CDR3 spans 15 amino acids. CDR1 and CDR2 (germline): LNHDA, SQIVND (reference sequence).

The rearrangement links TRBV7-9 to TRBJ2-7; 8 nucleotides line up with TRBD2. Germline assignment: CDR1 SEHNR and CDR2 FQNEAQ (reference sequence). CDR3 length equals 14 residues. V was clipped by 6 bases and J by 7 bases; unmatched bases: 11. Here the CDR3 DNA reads TGTGCCAGCAGTTTAACAGCGGGAGTTGAGGAGCAGTACTTC. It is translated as CASSLTAGVEEQYF.

CDR3 amino acids: CASSYSGGRSYNEQFF. CDR3 DNA: TGTGCCAGCAGTTACTCTGGCGGGAGGTCCTACAATGAGCAGTTCTTC. The chain combines TRBV6-2 or TRBV6-3 with TRBJ2-1; 8 positions match TRBD2. Trimming at V came to 0 bases and at J to 1 base, leaving 2 bases not matched to a gene. The CDR3 is 16 residues long. Looked up from germline, CDR1 is MNHEY and CDR2 is SVGEGT.

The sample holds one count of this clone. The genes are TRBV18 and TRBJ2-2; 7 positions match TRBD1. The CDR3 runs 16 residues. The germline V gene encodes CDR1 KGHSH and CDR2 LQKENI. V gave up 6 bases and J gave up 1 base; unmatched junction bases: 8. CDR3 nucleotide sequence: TGTGCCAGCTCGGAGAGACAGGGATGGAACACCGGGGAGCTGTTTTTT. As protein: CASSERQGWNTGELFF.

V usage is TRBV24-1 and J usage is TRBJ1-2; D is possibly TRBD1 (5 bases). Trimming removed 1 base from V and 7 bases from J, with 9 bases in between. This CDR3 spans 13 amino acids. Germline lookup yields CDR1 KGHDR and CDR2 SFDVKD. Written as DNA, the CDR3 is TGTGCCACCAGTGATTTTGGGGCAGCTGGCTACACCTTC. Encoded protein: CATSDFGAAGYTF.

The CDR3 sequence: CASSPRTGASEKLFF. CDR3 coding DNA: TGTGCCAGCAGCCCCCGGACAGGGGCTTCTGAAAAACTGTTTTTT. The rearrangement uses TRBV5-6 and TRBJ1-4; TRBD1 matches 9 bases. CDR3 size: 15 residues. Per the germline V gene, CDR1 is SGHDT and CDR2 is YYEEEE. After removal of 4 bases from V and 7 bases from J, the junction contained 8 bases not matched to a gene.

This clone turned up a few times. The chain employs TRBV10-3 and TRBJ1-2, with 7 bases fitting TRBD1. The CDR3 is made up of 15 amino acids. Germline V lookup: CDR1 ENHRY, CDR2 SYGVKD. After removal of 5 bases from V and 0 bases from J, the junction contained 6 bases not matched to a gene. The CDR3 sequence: CAISPGQASNYGYTF. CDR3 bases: TGTGCCATCAGTCCAGGACAGGCGTCTAACTATGGCTACACCTTC.

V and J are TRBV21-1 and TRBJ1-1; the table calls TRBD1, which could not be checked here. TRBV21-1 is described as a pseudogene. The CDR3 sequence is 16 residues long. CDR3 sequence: CASSGGQGVLNTEAFF. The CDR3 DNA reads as TGTGCCAGCAGCGGGGGGCAGGGGGTTTTGAACACTGAAGCTTTCTTT.

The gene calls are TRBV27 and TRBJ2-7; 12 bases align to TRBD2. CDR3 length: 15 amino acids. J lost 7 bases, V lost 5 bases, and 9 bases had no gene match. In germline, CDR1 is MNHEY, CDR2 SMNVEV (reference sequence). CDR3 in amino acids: CASSLASGGGGEQYF. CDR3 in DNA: TGTGCCAGCAGTCTTGCTAGCGGGGGGGGAGGGGAGCAGTACTTC.

The CDR3 region has the DNA TGTGCCAGCACCATGACGGGGGGCGGTGGCTACACCTTC. This sequence encodes CASTMTGGGGYTF. The rearrangement links TRBV12-3 or TRBV12-4 to TRBJ1-2; D possibly corresponds to TRBD1 (6 bases). This CDR3 spans 13 amino acids. Trimming pared 7 bases from V and 7 bases from J, leaving 16 bases between.

CDR3 loop: CASSVVQQGARKLFF. CDR3 nucleotide sequence: TGTGCCAGCAGCGTAGTCCAGCAGGGGGCGCGGAAACTGTTTTTT. The chain combines TRBV9 with TRBJ1-4; TRBD1 matches 8 bases. The CDR3 runs 15 residues. Trimming took 0 bases from V and 11 from J; bases not matched to a gene: 9. Germline CDR1 is SGDLS and CDR2 is YYNGEE.

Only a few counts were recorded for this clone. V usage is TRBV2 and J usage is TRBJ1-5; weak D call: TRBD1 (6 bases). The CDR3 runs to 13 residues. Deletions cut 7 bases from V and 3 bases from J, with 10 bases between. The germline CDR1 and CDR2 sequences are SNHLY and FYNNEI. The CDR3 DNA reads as TGTGCCAGCAACGGACAGTTCAATCAGCCCCAGCATTTT. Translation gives CASNGQFNQPQHF.

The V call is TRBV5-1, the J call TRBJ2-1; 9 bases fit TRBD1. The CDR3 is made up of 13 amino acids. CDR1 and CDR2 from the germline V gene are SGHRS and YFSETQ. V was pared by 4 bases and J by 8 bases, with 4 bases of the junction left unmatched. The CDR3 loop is CASSPRQGDEQFF. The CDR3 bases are TGCGCCAGCAGCCCGAGACAGGGGGATGAGCAGTTCTTC. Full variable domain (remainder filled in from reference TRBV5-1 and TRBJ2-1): KAGVTQTPRYLIKTRGQQVTLSCSPISGHRSVSWYQQTPGQGLQFLFEYFSETQRNKGNFPGRFSGRQFSNSRSEMNVSTLELGDSALYLCASSPRQGDEQFFGPGTRLTVL.

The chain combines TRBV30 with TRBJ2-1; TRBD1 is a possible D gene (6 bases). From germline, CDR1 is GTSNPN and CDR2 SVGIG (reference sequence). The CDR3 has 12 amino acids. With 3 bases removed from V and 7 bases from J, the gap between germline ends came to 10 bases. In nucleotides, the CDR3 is TGTGCCTGGAGCCAGGGGATGAATGAGCAGTTCTTC. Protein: CAWSQGMNEQFF.

The chain's CDR3 is CASRTGMGNTEAFF. CDR3 coding DNA: TGTGCCAGCAGGACAGGGATGGGAAACACTGAAGCTTTCTTT. The chain joins TRBV6-5 to TRBJ1-1, with 7 positions matching TRBD1. The V gene end was trimmed by 6 bases and the J gene end by 2 bases; junction bases not matched to a gene: 6. The CDR3 consists of 14 residues. Germline V CDR1 and CDR2: MNHEY, SVGAGI.

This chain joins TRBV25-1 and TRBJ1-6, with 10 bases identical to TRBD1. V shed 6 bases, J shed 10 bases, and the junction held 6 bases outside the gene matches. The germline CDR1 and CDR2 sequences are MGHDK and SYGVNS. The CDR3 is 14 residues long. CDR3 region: CASSGTGVGSPLHF. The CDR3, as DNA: TGTGCCAGCAGCGGGACAGGGGTAGGCTCACCCCTCCACTTT.

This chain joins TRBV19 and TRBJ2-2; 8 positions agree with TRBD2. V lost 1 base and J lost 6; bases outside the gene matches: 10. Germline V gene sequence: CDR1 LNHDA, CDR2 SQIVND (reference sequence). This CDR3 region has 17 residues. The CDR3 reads CASSIVPIAGMAGELFF. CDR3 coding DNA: TGTGCCAGTAGTATAGTCCCCATAGCGGGAATGGCCGGGGAGCTGTTTTTT.

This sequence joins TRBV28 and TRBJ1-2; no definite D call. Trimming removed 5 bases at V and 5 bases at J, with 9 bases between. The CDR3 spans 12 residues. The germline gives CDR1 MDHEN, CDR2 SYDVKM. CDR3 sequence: CASSQAGYGYTF. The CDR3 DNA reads TGTGCCAGCAGTCAGGCCGGTTATGGCTACACCTTC.

The DNA for the CDR3 is TGCGCCAGCAGCGGCGGCATGTACTTC. It encodes CASSGGMYF. The V call is TRBV5-1, the J call TRBJ2-7; the D is unclear. The CDR3 has 9 residues. Germline assignment: CDR1 SGHRS and CDR2 YFSETQ. V was clipped by 4 bases and J by 12 bases, with 8 bases between them. The full variable domain, rest sourced from reference TRBV5-1 and TRBJ2-7, is KAGVTQTPRYLIKTRGQQVTLSCSPISGHRSVSWYQQTPGQGLQFLFEYFSETQRNKGNFPGRFSGRQFSNSRSEMNVSTLELGDSALYLCASSGGMYFGPGTRLTVT.

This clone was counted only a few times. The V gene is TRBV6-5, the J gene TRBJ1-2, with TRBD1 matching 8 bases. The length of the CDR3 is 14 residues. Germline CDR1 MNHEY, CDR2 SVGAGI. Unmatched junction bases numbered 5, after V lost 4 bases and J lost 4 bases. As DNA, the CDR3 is TGTGCCAGCAGTTTGAAACAGGGGGGCTATGGCTACACCTTC. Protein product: CASSLKQGGYGYTF.

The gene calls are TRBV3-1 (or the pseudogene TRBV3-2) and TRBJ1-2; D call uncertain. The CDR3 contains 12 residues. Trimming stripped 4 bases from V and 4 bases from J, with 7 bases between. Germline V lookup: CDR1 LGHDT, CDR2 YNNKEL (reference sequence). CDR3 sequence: CASSPGRYGYTF. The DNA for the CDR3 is TGTGCCAGCAGCCCGGGTCGCTATGGCTACACCTTC.

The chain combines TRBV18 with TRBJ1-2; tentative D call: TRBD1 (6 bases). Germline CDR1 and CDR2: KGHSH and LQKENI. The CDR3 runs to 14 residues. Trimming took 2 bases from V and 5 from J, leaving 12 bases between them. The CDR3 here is CASSPTGFDYGYTF. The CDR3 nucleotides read TGTGCCAGCTCACCAACAGGGTTCGATTATGGCTACACCTTC.

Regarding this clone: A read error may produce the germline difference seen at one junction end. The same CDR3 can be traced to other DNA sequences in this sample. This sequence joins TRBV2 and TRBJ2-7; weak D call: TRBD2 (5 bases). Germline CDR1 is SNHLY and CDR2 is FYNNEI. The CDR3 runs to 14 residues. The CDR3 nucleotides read TGTGCCAGCAGTGATGGAGGTCTAATCTACGAGCAGTACTTT. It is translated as CASSDGGLIYEQYF.